The clone carrying this T cell receptor (beta chain) appeared many times. Its matching antigen is unknown. RNA transcripts were the template for amplifying TCR beta CDR3 regions. HTBI primers were the set used in a first-round RT-PCR of the TCR CDR3. One entry per CDR3 protein results from TCRdb running MiXCR on the multiplex PCR reads. The sample lists under 400,000 distinct CDR3 sequences; around a sixth were seen once. The data belong to a study of T cells in Graves' hyperthyroidism and ophthalmopathy. Findings and caveats of the study: Prediction of ophthalmopathy progression came a median around 6.1 months pre-onset. Blood also held most thyroid clonotypes expanded beyond 0.001.

Trimming at V came to 6 bases and at J to 3 bases, leaving 7 bases not matched to a gene. The CDR3 loop spans 15 amino acids. Graves' hyperthyroidism is called stable when ophthalmopathy does not progress within 18 months. Fresh 10 ml peripheral blood yielded PBMCs. The rearrangement uses TRBV12-3 or TRBV12-4 and TRBJ2-7; 11 nucleotides align to TRBD2. The specimen sequenced was blood. The source of this sequence is a young man with Graves' hyperthyroidism. The CDR3, as DNA: TGTGCCAGCAGCAAGGGACTAGCGGTTCTCTACGAGCAGTACTTC. Its translation is CASSKGLAVLYEQYF.